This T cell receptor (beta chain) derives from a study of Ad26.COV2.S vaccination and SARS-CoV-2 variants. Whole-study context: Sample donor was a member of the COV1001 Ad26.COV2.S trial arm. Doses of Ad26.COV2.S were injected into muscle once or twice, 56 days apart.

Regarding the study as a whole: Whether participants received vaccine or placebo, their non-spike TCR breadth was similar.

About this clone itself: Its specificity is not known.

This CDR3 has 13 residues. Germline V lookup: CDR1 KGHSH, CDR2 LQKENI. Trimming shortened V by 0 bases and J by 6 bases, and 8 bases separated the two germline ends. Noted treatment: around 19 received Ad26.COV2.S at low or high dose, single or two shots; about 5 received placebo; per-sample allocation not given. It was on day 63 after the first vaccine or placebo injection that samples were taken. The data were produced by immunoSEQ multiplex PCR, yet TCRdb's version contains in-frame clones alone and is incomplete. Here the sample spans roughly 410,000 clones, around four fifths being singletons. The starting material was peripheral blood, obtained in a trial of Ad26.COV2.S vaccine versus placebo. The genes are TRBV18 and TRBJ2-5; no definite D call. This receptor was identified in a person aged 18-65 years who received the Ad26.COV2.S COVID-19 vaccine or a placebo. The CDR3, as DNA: TGTGCCAGCTCACCACCTGGGCCAAAGACCCAGTACTTC. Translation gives CASSPPGPKTQYF.